The 21 T cell receptor beta chains in this list originate from one sample, sequenced in a study of technical replicates of blood from several donors (dated by TCRdb to about 2017). Receptor libraries were prepared by the immunoSEQ multiplex PCR assay. TCRdb stores this immuneACCESS table with in-frame sequences only. Part of the clones is absent; in the studies checked, under half of the shortfall reflects unresolved V genes, and no reason is known for the rest. This sample holds tens of thousands of clones; roughly 96% were observed only once. The top ten hold around 0.2% of the sample. Sequenced sample: T cells isolated from PBMCs. These receptor sequences come from a human donor in good health.

This clone was seen just once. This rearrangement joins TRBV7-9 to TRBJ1-1, with TRBD1 identical over 7 bases. Germline trimming cut 4 bases from V and 1 base from J; bases unmatched to any gene: 12. The CDR3 extends over 17 amino acids. CDR1 and CDR2 from the germline V gene are SEHNR and FQNEAQ (reference sequence). The CDR3 loop is CASSSTGTDVANTEAFF. CDR3 nucleotides: TGTGCCAGCAGCTCCACCGGGACAGATGTTGCGAACACTGAAGCTTTCTTT. Variable domain in full (rest from reference TRBV7-9 and TRBJ1-1): DTGVSQNPRHKITKRGQNVTFRCDPISEHNRLYWYRQTLGQGPEFLTYFQNEAQLEKSRLLSDRFSAERPKGSFSTLEIQRTEQGDSAMYLCASSSTGTDVANTEAFFGQGTRLTVV.

This chain links TRBV30 with TRBJ1-1; maybe TRBD1 (5 bases). V was trimmed by 0 bases and J by 2 bases, leaving 10 bases between them. Germline V gene lookup returns CDR1 GTSNPN and CDR2 SVGIG (reference sequence). The CDR3 length is 14 residues. The CDR3: CAWSVTQGNTEAFF. CDR3 nucleotides: TGTGCCTGGAGTGTAACGCAGGGAAACACTGAAGCTTTCTTT.

The rearrangement joins TRBV2 to TRBJ2-3; 8 nucleotides match TRBD1. The CDR3 sequence is 14 residues long. Losses at the gene ends were 6 bases for V and 6 bases for J; bases not matched to a gene: 8. CDR1 and CDR2 (germline): SNHLY, FYNNEI. CDR3 protein: CASSNQDRVDTQYF. CDR3 nucleotides: TGTGCCAGCAGCAATCAGGACAGGGTGGATACGCAGTATTTT.

In its sample, this clone was seen once. This chain joins TRBV4-1 and TRBJ2-7; 13 nucleotides line up with TRBD2. The CDR3 length is 16 residues. Looked up from germline, CDR1 is MGHRA and CDR2 is YSYEKL. The ends lost 4 bases at V and 6 bases at J; junction bases unmatched: 9. This chain's CDR3 is CASSPGTSGVGAEQYF. CDR3 bases: TGCGCCAGCAGCCCCGGGACTAGCGGGGTCGGCGCCGAGCAGTACTTC.

V is TRBV9 and J is TRBJ2-1; possible D gene TRBD1, 5 bases. CDR3 length: 12 residues. V lost 1 base to trimming and J lost 7 bases, with 6 bases between them. Germline V lookup: CDR1 SGDLS, CDR2 YYNGEE. CDR3 residues: CASSVTGNEQFF. In DNA, the CDR3 is TGTGCCAGCAGCGTAACAGGTAATGAGCAGTTCTTC.

The chain couples TRBV10-1 to TRBJ2-1; D perhaps matches TRBD2 (6 bases). V was clipped by 6 bases and J by 5 bases, with 11 bases between them. Germline V gene lookup returns CDR1 WNHNN and CDR2 SYGVQD (reference sequence). This CDR3 region has 13 residues. The CDR3 DNA reads as TGCGCCAGCAGGCCCGGGAGCGACAATGAGCAGTTCTTC. Protein sequence: CASRPGSDNEQFF.

The chain combines TRBV19 with TRBJ2-7; a possible D gene is TRBD1 (5 bases). The CDR3 loop spans 15 amino acids. The germline V gene has CDR1 LNHDA and CDR2 SQIVND (reference sequence). The V and J ends lost 1 base and 3 bases respectively, with 13 bases between them. CDR3 nucleotides: TGTGCCAGTAGTATAGGGAGTGGGGCCGGCTACGAGCAGTACTTC. Its protein product is CASSIGSGAGYEQYF.

The chain carries TRBV7-9 and TRBJ2-7, with D perhaps TRBD1 (6 bases). The CDR3 consists of 14 residues. V lost 2 bases to trimming and J lost 2 bases, with 10 bases between them. CDR1 is SEHNR and CDR2 is FQNEAQ in the germline V gene (reference sequence). The CDR3 reads CASSLPGATYEQYF. The CDR3 coding sequence is TGTGCCAGCAGCTTACCAGGGGCAACCTACGAGCAGTACTTC.

The V call is TRBV6-1, the J call TRBJ2-1, with D possibly matching TRBD2 (5 bases). Germline V lookup: CDR1 MNHNS, CDR2 SASEGT. Trimming left V 4 bases short and J 5 bases short, with 15 bases between. The CDR3 spans 15 residues. The CDR3 DNA is TGTGCCAGCAGTGCAGACTACCGACGCGACAATGAGCAGTTCTTC. The encoded protein is CASSADYRRDNEQFF.

V usage is TRBV6-5 and J usage is TRBJ2-7; D uncertain. With 0 bases removed from V and 1 base from J, the gap between germline ends came to 10 bases. From germline, CDR1 is MNHEY and CDR2 SVGAGI. CDR3 length: 15 amino acids. CDR3 region: CASSYSSGQSYEQYF. CDR3 DNA sequence: TGTGCCAGCAGTTACTCGTCAGGCCAATCCTACGAGCAGTACTTC.

CDR3 sequence: CASSSSRRAGGYTGELFF. The CDR3 nucleotides read TGTGCCAGCAGCTCCTCCCGGCGGGCGGGAGGGTACACCGGGGAGCTGTTTTTT. The V gene is TRBV7-9, the J gene TRBJ2-2; 9 nucleotides align to TRBD2. From germline, CDR1 is SEHNR and CDR2 FQNEAQ (reference sequence). V lost 4 bases, J lost 3 bases, and 12 bases stayed unmatched. The CDR3 runs to 18 residues. Full variable domain (rest looked up from reference TRBV7-9 and TRBJ2-2): DTGVSQNPRHKITKRGQNVTFRCDPISEHNRLYWYRQTLGQGPEFLTYFQNEAQLEKSRLLSDRFSAERPKGSFSTLEIQRTEQGDSAMYLCASSSSRRAGGYTGELFFGEGSRLTVL.

The chain recombines TRBV7-2 with TRBJ2-2, with no clear D. Germline lookup yields CDR1 SGHTA and CDR2 FQGNSA. The CDR3 is 16 amino acids. Deletions cut 1 base from V and 6 bases from J, with 15 bases between. CDR3 region: CASSLGSDPRSGELFF. For the CDR3, the DNA is TGTGCCAGCAGCTTAGGGTCCGACCCTAGGTCCGGGGAGCTGTTTTTT.

V and J are TRBV4-2 and TRBJ2-1; D gene ambiguous. The CDR3 is 11 residues long. In germline, CDR1 is LGHNA, CDR2 YNFKEQ. Trimming removed 1 base at V and 8 bases at J, with 3 bases between. CDR3 sequence: CASSQGDEQFF. CDR3 DNA sequence: TGTGCCAGCAGCCAAGGAGATGAGCAGTTCTTC.

This sequence joins TRBV28 and TRBJ1-2, with TRBD1 identical over 8 bases. The CDR3 length is 16 residues. The germline V gene has CDR1 MDHEN and CDR2 SYDVKM. Trimming removed 5 bases from V and 7 bases from J; junction bases left unmatched: 15. CDR3 sequence (DNA): TGTGCCAGCAGTCCAAGGACAGGGTTACGCTCAGGTGGCTACACCTTC. Its translation: CASSPRTGLRSGGYTF.

The chain links TRBV6-6 to TRBJ1-2; D gene unclear. The CDR3 covers 15 residues. V lost 2 bases and J lost 3, with 13 bases in between. The V gene's germline CDR1 is MNHNY and CDR2 SVGAGI (reference sequence). CDR3 sequence: CASSYPARGDYGYTF. The CDR3 nucleotides are TGTGCCAGCAGTTACCCGGCGCGGGGAGACTATGGCTACACCTTC.

This clone has just one count. The V call is TRBV18, the J call TRBJ1-2; perhaps TRBD1 as D (5 bases). Germline CDR1 reads KGHSH; CDR2 reads LQKENI. The CDR3 sequence is 14 residues long. Trimming took off 4 bases at V and 6 bases at J, with 15 bases between the two ends. The CDR3 DNA is TGTGCCAGCTCACGCTACCTGACAGAGGATGGCTACACCTTC. Translating gives CASSRYLTEDGYTF.

This clone was detected only once. DNA for the CDR3: TGTGCCATCAGTGAGACAGACCAGCCCCAGCATTTT. This sequence encodes CAISETDQPQHF. The rearrangement uses TRBV10-3 and TRBJ1-5, with no clear D. Trimming stripped 2 bases from V and 7 bases from J, with 6 bases between. Germline CDR1 ENHRY, CDR2 SYGVKD. This CDR3 is 12 amino acids long.

The chain joins TRBV16 to TRBJ1-5; D possibly corresponds to TRBD1 (6 bases). Trimming removed 0 bases from V and 0 bases from J, with 9 bases in between. Germline-derived CDR1 and CDR2 are KGHSY and FQNENV. The CDR3 loop spans 16 amino acids. In nucleotides, the CDR3 is TGTGCCAGCAGCCAATCGGCAGGGGATAGCAATCAGCCCCAGCATTTT. Amino acid sequence: CASSQSAGDSNQPQHF.

The gene calls are TRBV28 and TRBJ2-1; 14 bases map to TRBD2. V lost 6 bases, J lost 8 bases, and 15 bases stayed unmatched. This CDR3 is built from 18 residues. CDR1 is MDHEN and CDR2 is SYDVKM in the germline V gene. In nucleotides, the CDR3 is TGTGCCAGCAGATTCGGACTAGCGGGAGGATTGGGTGGTCATGAGCAGTTCTTC. Its translation: CASRFGLAGGLGGHEQFF.

This clone has only one observation. V gene TRBV2 combines with J gene TRBJ2-3, with D possibly matching TRBD2 (5 bases). The length of the CDR3 is 12 residues. V was trimmed by 6 bases and J by 4 bases, leaving 8 bases between them. The germline CDR1 and CDR2 sequences are SNHLY and FYNNEI. CDR3 coding DNA: TGTGCCAGCAGCATTAGCGCAGATACGCAGTATTTT. It yields the protein CASSISADTQYF.

The V gene is TRBV7-2, the J gene TRBJ2-1, with D possibly TRBD2 on 7 matching bases. Germline-derived CDR1 and CDR2 are SGHTA and FQGNSA. This CDR3 comprises 16 residues. V lost 0 bases and J lost 4, with 13 bases in between. CDR3 bases: TGTGCCAGCAGCTTAGCGCGGAGGGGGGGTTACAATGAGCAGTTCTTC. It is translated as CASSLARRGGYNEQFF.